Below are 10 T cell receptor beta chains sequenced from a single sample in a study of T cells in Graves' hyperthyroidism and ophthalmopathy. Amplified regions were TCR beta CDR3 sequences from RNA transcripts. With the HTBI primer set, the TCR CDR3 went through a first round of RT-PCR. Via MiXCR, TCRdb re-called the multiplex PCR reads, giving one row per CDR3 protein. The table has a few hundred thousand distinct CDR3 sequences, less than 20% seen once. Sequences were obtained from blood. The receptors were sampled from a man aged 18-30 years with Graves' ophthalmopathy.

The CDR3 protein is CASSYGLWEYF. DNA of the CDR3: TGTGCCAGCAGTTACGGCCTGTGGGAGTACTTC. V and J are TRBV6-5 and TRBJ2-5, with D hard to call. The germline gives CDR1 MNHEY, CDR2 SVGAGI. The CDR3 has 11 amino acids. V was cut by 2 bases and J by 12 bases, with 10 bases left in between.

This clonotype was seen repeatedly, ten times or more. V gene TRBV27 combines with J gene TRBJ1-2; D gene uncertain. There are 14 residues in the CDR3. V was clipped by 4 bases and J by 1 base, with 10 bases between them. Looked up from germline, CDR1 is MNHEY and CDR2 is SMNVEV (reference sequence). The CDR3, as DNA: TGTGCCAGCAGTTCTCACCTACGTAACTATGGCTACACCTTC. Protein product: CASSSHLRNYGYTF.

This chain's CDR3 is CASSLLGPSSYNSPLHF. The CDR3 nucleotides are TGTGCCAGCAGCCTACTTGGACCGAGCTCCTATAATTCACCCCTCCACTTT. This chain connects TRBV2 to TRBJ1-6; no reliable D call. The CDR3 totals 17 residues. The ends were cut back, 6 bases at V and 0 bases at J, with 15 bases in the middle. Germline loops: CDR1 SNHLY, CDR2 FYNNEI. Full variable domain (outside the CDR3, taken from reference TRBV2 and TRBJ1-6): EPEVTQTPSHQVTQMGQEVILRCVPISNHLYFYWYRQILGQKVEFLVSFYNNEISEKSEIFDDQFSVERPDGSNFTLKIRSTKLEDSAMYFCASSLLGPSSYNSPLHFGNGTRLTVT.

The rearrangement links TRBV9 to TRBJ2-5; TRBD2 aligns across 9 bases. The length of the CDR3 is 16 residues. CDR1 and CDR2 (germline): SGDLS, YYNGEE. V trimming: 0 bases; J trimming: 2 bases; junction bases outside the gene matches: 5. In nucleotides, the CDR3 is TGTGCCAGCAGCGTAGGCCGGCGGGGGGGACAAGAGACCCAGTACTTC. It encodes CASSVGRRGGQETQYF.

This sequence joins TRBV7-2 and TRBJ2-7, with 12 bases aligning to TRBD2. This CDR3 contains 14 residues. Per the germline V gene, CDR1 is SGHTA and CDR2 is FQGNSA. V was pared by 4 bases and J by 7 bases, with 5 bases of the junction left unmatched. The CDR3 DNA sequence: TGTGCCAGCAGCTCTAGCGGGAGGGCAGGGGAGCAGTACTTC. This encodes CASSSSGRAGEQYF.

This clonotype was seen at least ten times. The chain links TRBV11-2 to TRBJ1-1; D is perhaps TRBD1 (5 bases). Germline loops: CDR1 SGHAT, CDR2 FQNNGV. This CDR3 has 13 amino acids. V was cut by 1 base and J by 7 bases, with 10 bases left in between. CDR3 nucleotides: TGTGCCAGCAGCTTAGGGTACAGGCTTGAAGCTTTCTTT. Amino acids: CASSLGYRLEAFF. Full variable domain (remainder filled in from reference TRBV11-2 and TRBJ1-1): EAGVAQSPRYKIIEKRQSVAFWCNPISGHATLYWYQQILGQGPKLLIQFQNNGVVDDSQLPKDRFSAERLKGVDSTLKIQPAKLEDSAVYLCASSLGYRLEAFFGQGTRLTVV.

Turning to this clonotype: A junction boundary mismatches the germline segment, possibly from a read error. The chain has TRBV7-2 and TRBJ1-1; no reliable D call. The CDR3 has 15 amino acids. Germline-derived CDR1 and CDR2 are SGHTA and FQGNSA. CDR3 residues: CASILSPTANTEAFF. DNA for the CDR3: TGTGCCAGCATCTTATCCCCGACCGCGAACACTGAAGCTTTCTTT.

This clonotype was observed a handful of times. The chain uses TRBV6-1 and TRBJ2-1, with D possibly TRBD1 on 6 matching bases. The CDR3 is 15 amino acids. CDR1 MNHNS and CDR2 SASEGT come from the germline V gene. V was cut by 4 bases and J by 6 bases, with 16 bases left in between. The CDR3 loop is CASSGYRAPVNEQFF. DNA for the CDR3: TGTGCCAGCAGTGGATACAGGGCCCCCGTCAATGAGCAGTTCTTC.

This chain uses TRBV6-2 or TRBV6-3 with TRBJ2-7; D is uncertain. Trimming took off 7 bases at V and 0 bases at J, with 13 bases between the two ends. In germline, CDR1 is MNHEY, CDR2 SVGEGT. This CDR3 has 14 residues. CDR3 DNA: TGTGCCAGCACCTCCCCATGGGACTCCTACGAGCAGTACTTC. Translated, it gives CASTSPWDSYEQYF.

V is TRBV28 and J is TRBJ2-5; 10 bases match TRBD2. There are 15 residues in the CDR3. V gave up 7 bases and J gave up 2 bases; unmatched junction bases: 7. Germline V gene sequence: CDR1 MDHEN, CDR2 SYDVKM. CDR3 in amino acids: CASTNSGGLQETQYF. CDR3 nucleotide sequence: TGTGCCAGCACGAATAGCGGGGGGCTTCAAGAGACCCAGTACTTC. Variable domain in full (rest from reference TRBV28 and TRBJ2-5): DVKVTQSSRYLVKRTGEKVFLECVQDMDHENMFWYRQDPGLGLRLIYFSYDVKMKEKGDIPEGYSVSREKKERFSLILESASTNQTSMYLCASTNSGGLQETQYFGPGTRLLVL.